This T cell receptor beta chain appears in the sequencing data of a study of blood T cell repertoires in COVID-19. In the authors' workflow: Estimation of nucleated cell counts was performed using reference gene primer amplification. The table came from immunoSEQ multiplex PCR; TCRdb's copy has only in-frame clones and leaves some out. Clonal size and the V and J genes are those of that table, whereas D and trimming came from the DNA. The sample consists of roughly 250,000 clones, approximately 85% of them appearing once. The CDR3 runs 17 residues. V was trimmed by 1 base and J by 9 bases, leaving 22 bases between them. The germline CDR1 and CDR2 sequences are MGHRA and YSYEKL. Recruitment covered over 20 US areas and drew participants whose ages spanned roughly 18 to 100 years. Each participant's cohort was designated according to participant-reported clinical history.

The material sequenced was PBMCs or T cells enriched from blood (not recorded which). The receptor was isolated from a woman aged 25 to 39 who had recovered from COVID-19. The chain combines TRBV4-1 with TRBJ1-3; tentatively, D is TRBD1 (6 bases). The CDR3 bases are TGCGCCAGCAGCCAAGGTGGGGGCATAAACCCGGGGAGCACCATATATTTT. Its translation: CASSQGGGINPGSTIYF.